This TCR beta chain was profiled in a study of CXCR3-negative and CXCR3-positive naive CD8 T cells. Researchers prepared the TRB cDNA libraries using 5' RACE with UMI labels. TCRdb reworked the 5' RACE reads into one entry per CDR3 protein, no DNA. Its listing shows roughly 48,000 distinct CDR3 sequences. Worth noting for this clonotype: Its antigen remains unidentified.

The study's findings and limits: Sequencing showed both naive subsets with comparably high diversity, and memory CD8+ cells much lower. In cryopreserved cells, CXCR3 expression partially decreased, and fresh PBMCs were used in most assays.

The germline CDR1 and CDR2 sequences are LGHNA and YSLEER. The CDR3 is 16 amino acids. The receptor was derived from a human donor in good health. Some clones in this sample may be carry-over from other donors' samples. Sequenced sample: memory CD8+ T cells from blood. The chain couples TRBV4-3 to TRBJ1-5. The CDR3 here is CASSQDLGSGNQPQHF.